The entry below gives a single T cell receptor (beta chain) sequence along with its context. These data originate in a study of blood T cell repertoires in COVID-19. The overall study: Acute and convalescent COVID-19 samples came from the United States, Italy and Spain. PBMCs, B-cell-depleted T cells, or T cells were the source of the cDNA or gDNA that made up the material.

Original handling: Estimated nucleated cell counts came from reference gene primer amplification. Libraries were prepared by immunoSEQ multiplex PCR; TCRdb keeps only in-frame clonotypes and omits some of them. V, J and clone size were drawn from that table, and D and trimming were deduced from the DNA. The sample lists 120,000 to 150,000 clones, about four fifths seen once, with just under 9% in the top ten. Germline values: CDR1 MGHRA, CDR2 YSYEKL. CDR3 length: 15 amino acids. The V end lost 4 bases, the J end lost 5 bases, and 17 bases lay between the germline ends. The V and J genes are TRBV4-1 and TRBJ1-1, with a weak D call TRBD1 (5 bases). Source material: peripheral blood. This clonotype was obtained from a woman older than 75 in a cohort sampled during active or convalescent COVID-19. The CDR3 region is CASSPWGSGDTEAFF. CDR3 sequence (DNA): TGCGCCAGCAGCCCGTGGGGGTCGGGGGATACTGAAGCTTTCTTT.